This T cell receptor beta chain was documented in a study of cytomegalovirus exposure and HLA in healthy donors. The PCR employed 60 Vbeta primers together with 13 Jbeta primers. Profiled with immunoSEQ multiplex PCR; TCRdb holds only in-frame clones, not every one. Here the sample table reports tens of thousands of clones. This CDR3 has 16 residues. CDR1 SQVTM and CDR2 ANQGSEA come from the germline V gene. As regards this clone: Its specificity is unknown. At one end the junction does not follow the germline gene, possibly because of a read error.

The study's findings and limits: Cytomegalovirus-associated status was assigned to some 160 TCR beta chains.

The TCR originated in a woman aged 40 to 49 in good health and CMV-seropositive. Sequencing used PBMCs. The rearrangement links TRBV29-1 to TRBJ1-1; a possible D gene is TRBD1 (6 bases). The CDR3 sequence is CSAAAGAANLNTEDFF. CDR3 nucleotide sequence: TGCAGCGCGGCTGCAGGGGCCGCTAATTTGAACACTGAAGATTTCTTT.